This entry features one T cell receptor beta chain sequence. This CDR3 spans 14 amino acids. Germline CDR1 and CDR2: MNHEY and SMNVEV (reference sequence). After removal of 6 bases from V and 2 bases from J, the junction contained 6 bases not matched to a gene. The table came from immunoSEQ multiplex PCR; TCRdb's copy has only in-frame clones and leaves some out. The sample includes fewer than 110,000 clones, under 96% seen only once; the top ten take roughly 0.21%. This sample was included in a study of technical replicates of blood from a few donors. The chain employs TRBV27 and TRBJ1-2, with 7 bases aligning to TRBD1. Sequenced material: T cells isolated from PBMCs. The sequence was collected from a human donor in good health. The CDR3 sequence is CASSRDRLNYGYTF. The DNA for the CDR3 is TGTGCCAGCAGCCGGGACAGACTAAACTATGGCTACACCTTC.